This T cell receptor (beta chain) comes out of a study of breast tumors, draining lymph nodes, adjacent tissues. On this clonotype itself: Its specificity is unknown.

In TCRdb, the multiplex PCR reads were re-called with MiXCR into one record per CDR3 protein. The sample has about 230,000 distinct CDR3 sequences; approximately 30% are singletons. Samples came from axillary lymph nodes draining the breast cancer. The germline V and J ends were trimmed by 2 bases and 8 bases, with 15 bases remaining between them. CDR1 and CDR2 from the germline V gene are MNHNY and SVGAGI (reference sequence). The CDR3 has 15 amino acids. The study's findings and limits: Findings are consistent with lymph node origin and intratumoral expansion of most tumor T cells. Luminal-like breast cancer showed significantly higher tumor–nontumor repertoire similarity than basal-like. Tumor TCR diversity was below lymph nodes but above nontumor tissue.

The chain combines TRBV6-6 with TRBJ1-4; unclear D gene. Sequencing input: axillary lymph node tissue. This TCR was recovered from a female donor with breast cancer. Some clones in this sample may be carry-over from other donors' samples. CDR3: CASSYPGTDEEKLFF. CDR3 bases: TGTGCCAGCAGTTACCCAGGAACGGATGAGGAAAAACTGTTTTTT.